This TCR beta chain came from a study of OX40 agonist ivuxolimab in advanced cancers. Background on the study: The patients got ivuxolimab, which is an agonistic anti-OX40 (CD134) antibody.

TCRdb's table, derived via immunoSEQ multiplex PCR, lists solely in-frame clones and lacks some. The table lists 30,000 or so clones, around four fifths of them singletons. Germline V gives CDR1 SGHTS, CDR2 YDEGEE. V lost 4 bases, J lost 5 bases, and 8 bases stayed unmatched. The CDR3 runs to 14 residues. Samples were taken at baseline and on day 1 of cycles 4 and 7. The starting material was CD4+ or CD8+ T cells sorted from blood, obtained in a trial of the OX40 agonist ivuxolimab. This receptor was taken from an adult with an advanced solid tumor such as melanoma, head and neck, liver or kidney cancer. The chain carries TRBV5-8 and TRBJ1-1, with TRBD1 identical over 7 bases. CDR3 protein: CASSQKGAGTEAFF. The CDR3 DNA reads as TGTGCCAGCAGCCAAAAGGGGGCGGGGACTGAAGCTTTCTTT.